The 8 T cell receptor beta chains below all came from one sample that was sequenced in a study of T cells in tuberculosis. Assay: immunoSEQ multiplex PCR; the TCRdb copy retains only in-frame clones and omits some. Counted here are about 20,000 clones, around 89% occurring once; the ten biggest clones make up 14% to 15%. The sample consisted of PBMCs. All receptors derive from a donor aged 10-35 years with latent tuberculosis or without tuberculosis infection.

The chain employs TRBV11-2 and TRBJ2-1; 8 bases line up with TRBD2. Germline V gene lookup returns CDR1 SGHAT and CDR2 FQNNGV. Unmatched junction bases numbered 14, after V lost 5 bases and J lost 8 bases. The CDR3 length is 16 residues. The CDR3 here is CASSPQGSGGIDEQFF. CDR3 in DNA: TGTGCCAGCAGCCCCCAGGGGAGCGGGGGTATCGATGAGCAGTTCTTC.

The V and J genes are TRBV19 and TRBJ2-2; 12 nucleotides agree with TRBD2. The CDR3 sequence is 14 residues long. The V gene's germline CDR1 is LNHDA and CDR2 SQIVND (reference sequence). V dropped 9 bases and J dropped 6; count of bases not matched to a gene: 5. The chain's CDR3 is CASQTSGGSGELFF. CDR3 DNA sequence: TGTGCCAGCCAGACTAGCGGGGGTTCCGGGGAGCTGTTTTTT.

This rearrangement joins TRBV9 to TRBJ1-3; tentatively, D is TRBD1 (6 bases). There are 16 residues in the CDR3. V was shortened by 0 bases and J by 4 bases, with 14 bases between the two germline ends. Germline V lookup: CDR1 SGDLS, CDR2 YYNGEE. Written as DNA, the CDR3 is TGTGCCAGCAGCGTAGAGGTGGGGGGGCAAGGAAACACCATATATTTT. It codes for CASSVEVGGQGNTIYF.

The V and J genes are TRBV19 and TRBJ1-1; maybe TRBD1 (5 bases). The CDR3 spans 16 residues. Per the germline V gene, CDR1 is LNHDA and CDR2 is SQIVND (reference sequence). The V gene lost 7 bases and the J gene lost 0 bases, with 18 bases spanning the gap. CDR3 in DNA: TGTGCCAGTAAGGAGAGGCACAGGAGTTTGAACACTGAAGCTTTCTTT. It encodes CASKERHRSLNTEAFF. Using reference TRBV19 and TRBJ1-1 for the parts outside the CDR3, the full variable domain is DGGITQSPKYLFRKEGQNVTLSCEQNLNHDAMYWYRQDPGQGLRLIYYSQIVNDFQKGDIAEGYSVSREKKESFPLTVTSAQKNPTAFYLCASKERHRSLNTEAFFGQGTRLTVV.

V is TRBV4-3 and J is TRBJ1-2, with 10 bases that match TRBD1. Trimming at V came to 4 bases and at J to 0 bases, leaving 8 bases not matched to a gene. The V gene's germline CDR1 is LGHNA and CDR2 YSLEER. The CDR3 runs to 17 residues. As DNA, the CDR3 is TGCGCCAGCAGCCTCGGGACAGGGGACGTGGCTAACTATGGCTACACCTTC. Translating it yields CASSLGTGDVANYGYTF.

This clone was detected a few times. V usage is TRBV7-2 and J usage is TRBJ1-5; D perhaps matches TRBD1 (6 bases). The germline V and J ends were trimmed by 2 bases and 3 bases, with 14 bases remaining between them. Germline V gene sequence: CDR1 SGHTA, CDR2 FQGNSA. The CDR3 is 16 amino acids. The CDR3: CASSLIRGRDNQPQHF. The CDR3 region has the DNA TGTGCCAGCAGCTTAATCAGGGGCCGGGACAATCAGCCCCAGCATTTT. Full variable domain (remainder filled in from reference TRBV7-2 and TRBJ1-5): GAGVSQSPSNKVTEKGKDVELRCDPISGHTALYWYRQSLGQGLEFLIYFQGNSAPDKSGLPSDRFSAERTGGSVSTLTIQRTQQEDSAVYLCASSLIRGRDNQPQHFGDGTRLSIL.

The chain combines TRBV18 with TRBJ2-3; 9 bases match TRBD1. Germline V CDR1 and CDR2: KGHSH, LQKENI. The CDR3 runs 15 residues. Trimming removed 6 bases from V and 5 bases from J; junction bases left unmatched: 9. CDR3 sequence: CASSPGTGRLDTQYF. The CDR3 DNA is TGTGCCAGCTCCCCCGGGACAGGGAGGTTAGATACGCAGTATTTT.

V is TRBV30 and J is TRBJ1-2; TRBD1 agrees at 8 bases. Germline V gives CDR1 GTSNPN, CDR2 SVGIG (reference sequence). V was clipped by 3 bases and J by 8 bases; unmatched bases: 8. The CDR3 runs 13 residues. CDR3 bases: TGTGCCTGGAGGAGGGGAAGACAGGGGGGCTACACCTTC. It yields the protein CAWRRGRQGGYTF.